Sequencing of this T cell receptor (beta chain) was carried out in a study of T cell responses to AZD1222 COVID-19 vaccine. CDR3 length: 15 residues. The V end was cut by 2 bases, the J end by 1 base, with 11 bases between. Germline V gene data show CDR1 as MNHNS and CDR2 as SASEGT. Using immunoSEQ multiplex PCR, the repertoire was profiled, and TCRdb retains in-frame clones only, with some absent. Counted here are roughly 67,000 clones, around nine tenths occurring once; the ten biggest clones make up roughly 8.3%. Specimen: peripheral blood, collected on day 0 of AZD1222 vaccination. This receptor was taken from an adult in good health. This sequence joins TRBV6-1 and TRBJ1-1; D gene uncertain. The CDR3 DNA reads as TGTGCCAGCAGTGAAAAAAGGGCAGCGAACACTGAAGCTTTCTTT. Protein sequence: CASSEKRAANTEAFF.